The T cell receptor (beta chain) described here comes from a study of HIV-infected children after antiretroviral therapy interruption. Study context: Continuous-treatment samples came from weeks 0, 48 and 150.

By proportion, this clonotype is medium-sized. Its target is unknown. V was shortened by 6 bases and J by 3 bases, with 6 bases between the two germline ends. Germline values: CDR1 MDHEN, CDR2 SYDVKM. This CDR3 region has 11 residues. Treatment given: PENTA 11 planned treatment interruption arm or continuous ART arm. From thawed PBMCs, naive CD4+ CD45RA+ CD45RO- T cells were sorted. A 3' RACE protocol on RNA, with unique molecular identifiers, produced the TCR library. MiXCR was run by TCRdb on the 3' RACE reads, yielding one entry per CDR3 protein. The sample carries 40,000 to 55,000 distinct CDR3 sequences, 4.3% recorded once. Broader study findings: The CD45RA+ naive sort may contain some EMRA or stem memory cells.

Sample: CD45RA+ CD4+ T cells from PBMCs, pooled from several time points, taken from a donor given antiretroviral therapy, either interrupted or continuous. Specified subset: naive CD4+ CD45RA+ CD45RO- T cells. This clonotype was obtained from a pool of human donors with HIV. The rearrangement uses TRBV28 and TRBJ2-7; D uncertain. CDR3 in DNA: TGTGCCAGCAGCTTAGGCTACGAGCAGTACTTC. Protein product: CASSLGYEQYF.